This T cell receptor (beta chain) comes out of a study of beta chain features in type 1 diabetes. Regarding the study as a whole: The study found that naive, central memory and Treg TCRB repertoires appeared more similar in patients than in healthy donors. In these data, an HLA type influence on TCRB rearrangement remained unresolved. Insertion counts at VDJ junctions were lower in type 1 diabetes patients, who also showed more deletions there.

Markers CD45RO/CCR7/CD25/CD127/CD95/CD27 served to sort CD4+ naive, central memory, regulatory and stem cell-like memory cells. The CDR3 loop spans 16 amino acids. V shed 0 bases and J shed 4 bases, with 15 bases lying between them. From germline, CDR1 is SGHVS and CDR2 FQNEAQ. This clone was counted a few times. The antigen is not known. Every isolated RNA sample was fully reverse transcribed, so sequencing captured expressed TCRB transcripts. The data were produced by immunoSEQ multiplex PCR, yet TCRdb's version contains in-frame clones alone and is incomplete. Among fewer than 550,000 clones, roughly an eighth were seen once, and the ten largest hold 0.035% to 0.05%.

The source material was naive CD4+ T cells from blood. This clonotype was sampled from a woman in her late teens or twenties in good health. V and J are TRBV7-8 and TRBJ1-1; D perhaps matches TRBD1 (6 bases). The CDR3: CASSLATWGAGTEAFF. The CDR3 DNA sequence: TGTGCCAGCAGCTTAGCGACTTGGGGGGCTGGCACTGAAGCTTTCTTT.